Reported below is one T cell receptor (beta chain). Its antigen is unidentified. The read finishes 3 residues shy of the CDR3 end, and the germline J gene is used to complete it. This specimen comes from a study of T cells in women clearing cervical HPV infection. Study findings and constraints: Associations may precede or follow infection; HPV-specific or memory T cells were not isolated. A classifier using richness and V gene abundances reached an AUC of approximately 0.8.

The method was immunoSEQ multiplex PCR; TCRdb's version includes in-frame clones alone and lacks a portion of them. Reported are some 30,000 clones; the ten largest clones contain around 19%. V lost 0 bases and J 5 bases, leaving 5 bases between the germline ends. The CDR3 sequence is 13 residues long. Germline V gene data show CDR1 as SGHVS and CDR2 as FNYEAQ. This sequence originates from a woman aged 18 to 75 with a cervical HPV16 infection that either progressed to CIN3+ or cleared (not recorded which). The V call is TRBV7-6, the J call TRBJ1-5, with D uncertain. Sequencing used blood buffy coat. The CDR3 region is CASSLAPDQPQHF. Incomplete CDR3 DNA: TGTGCCAGCAGCTTAGCGCCGGATCAGCCC.